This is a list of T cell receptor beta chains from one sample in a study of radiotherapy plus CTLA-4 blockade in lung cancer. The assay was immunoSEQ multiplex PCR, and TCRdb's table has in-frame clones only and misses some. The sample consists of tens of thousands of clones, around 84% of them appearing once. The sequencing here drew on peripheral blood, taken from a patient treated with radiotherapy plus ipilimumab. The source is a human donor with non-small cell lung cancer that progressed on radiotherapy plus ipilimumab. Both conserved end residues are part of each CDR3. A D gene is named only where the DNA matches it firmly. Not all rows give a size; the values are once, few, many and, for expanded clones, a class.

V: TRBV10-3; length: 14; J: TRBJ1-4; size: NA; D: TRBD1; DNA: TGTGCCATCAGTTCGACAGGGGGAAGCGAAAAACTGTTTTTT; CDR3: CAISSTGGSEKLFF
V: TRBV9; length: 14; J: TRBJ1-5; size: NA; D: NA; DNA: TGTGCCAGCAGCCCTACAGGAAACAATCAGCCCCAGCATTTT; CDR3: CASSPTGNNQPQHF
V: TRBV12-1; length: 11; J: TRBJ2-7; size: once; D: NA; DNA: TGTGCCAGCAGCTCCTCCTACGAGCAGTACTTC; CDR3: CASSSSYEQYF
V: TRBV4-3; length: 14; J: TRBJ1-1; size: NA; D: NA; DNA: TGCGCCAGCAGCCAAGACTGGGGGAACACTGAAGCTTTCTTT; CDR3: CASSQDWGNTEAFF
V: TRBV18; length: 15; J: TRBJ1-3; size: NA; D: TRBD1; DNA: TGTGCCAGCTCACCGGGACAGGCCTCTGGAAACACCATATATTTT; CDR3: CASSPGQASGNTIYF
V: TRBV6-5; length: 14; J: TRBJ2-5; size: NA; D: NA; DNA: TGTGCCAGCAGTTACTCGGGCCCCCAAGAGACCCAGTACTTC; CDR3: CASSYSGPQETQYF
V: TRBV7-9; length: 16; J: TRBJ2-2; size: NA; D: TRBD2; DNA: TGTGCCAGCAGCCGATCTAGCGGGGCGAACACCGGGGAGCTGTTTTTT; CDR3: CASSRSSGANTGELFF
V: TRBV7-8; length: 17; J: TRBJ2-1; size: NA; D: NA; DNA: TGTGCCAGCAGCCAAGGGGGGGACTCCCTAGCAGTCAATGAGCAGTTCTTC; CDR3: CASSQGGDSLAVNEQFF
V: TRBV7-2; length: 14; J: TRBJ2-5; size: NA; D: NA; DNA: TGTGCCAGCAGCTTAGCTGGGCTCCAAGAGACCCAGTACTTC; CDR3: CASSLAGLQETQYF
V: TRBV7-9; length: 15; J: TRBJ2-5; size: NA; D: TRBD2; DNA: TGTGCCAGCAGCCCAGGACTAGCGGGAGTTGAGACCCAGTACTTC; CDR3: CASSPGLAGVETQYF
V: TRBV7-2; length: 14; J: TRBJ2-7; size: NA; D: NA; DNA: TGTGCCAGCAGCTTCCGGGACCGAACCTACGAGCAGTACTTC; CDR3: CASSFRDRTYEQYF
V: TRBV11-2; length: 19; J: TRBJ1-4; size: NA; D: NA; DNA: TGTGCCAGCAGCTTAGATTTCGGCGGTCTGCGAATGGGAGATGAAAAACTGTTTTTT; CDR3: CASSLDFGGLRMGDEKLFF
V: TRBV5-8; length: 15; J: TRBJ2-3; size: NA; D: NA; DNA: TGTGCCAGCAGCGCCCGGGAGTTACGCACAGATACGCAGTATTTT; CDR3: CASSARELRTDTQYF
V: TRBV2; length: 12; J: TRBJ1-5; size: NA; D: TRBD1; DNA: TGTGCCAGCAGTAAACAGGGGCAGCCCCAGCATTTT; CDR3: CASSKQGQPQHF
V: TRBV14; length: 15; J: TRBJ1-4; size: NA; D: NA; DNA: TGTGCCAGCAGCCAGGGGGGAGGGAAAAATGAAAAACTGTTTTTT; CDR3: CASSQGGGKNEKLFF
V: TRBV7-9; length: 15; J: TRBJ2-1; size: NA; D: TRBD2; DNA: TGTGCCAGCAGACCCCTCAGCGGGGGCTACAATGAGCAGTTCTTC; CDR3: CASRPLSGGYNEQFF
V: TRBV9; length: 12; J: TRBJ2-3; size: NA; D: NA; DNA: TGTGCCAGCAGCGAGACGTTAGATACGCAGTATTTT; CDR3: CASSETLDTQYF
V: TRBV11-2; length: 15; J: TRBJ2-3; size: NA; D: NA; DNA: TGTGCCAGCAGCTTAGGTCCCCCGTTCACAGATACGCAGTATTTT; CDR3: CASSLGPPFTDTQYF
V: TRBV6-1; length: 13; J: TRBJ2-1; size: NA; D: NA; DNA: TGTGCCAGCAGTCCCGGCCTCTACAATGAGCAGTTCTTC; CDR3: CASSPGLYNEQFF
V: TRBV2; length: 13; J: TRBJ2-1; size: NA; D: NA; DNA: TGTGCCAGCTGCTTACTAGACAACAATGAGCAGTTCTTC; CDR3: CASCLLDNNEQFF
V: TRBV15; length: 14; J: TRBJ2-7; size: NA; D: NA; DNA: TGTGCCACCAGCAGTGACACTTTTCTGGGCGAGCAGTACTTC; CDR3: CATSSDTFLGEQYF
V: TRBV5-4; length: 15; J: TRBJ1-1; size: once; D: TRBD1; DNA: TGTGCCAGCAACCCCCGGGGACAGATGAACACTGAAGCTTTCTTT; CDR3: CASNPRGQMNTEAFF
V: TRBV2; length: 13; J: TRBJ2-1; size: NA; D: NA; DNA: TGTGCCAGCAGCGGGAGCCGGGGAAATGAGCAGTTCTTC; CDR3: CASSGSRGNEQFF
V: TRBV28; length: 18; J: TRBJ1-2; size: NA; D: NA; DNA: TGTGCCAGCGAGAGGGGCACTCCCCCAGACTTCCCCCTGTATGGCTACACCTTC; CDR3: CASERGTPPDFPLYGYTF
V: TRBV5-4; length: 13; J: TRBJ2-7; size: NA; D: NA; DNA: TGTGCCAGCAGCCTCGACGGCGTGGGGGAGCAGTACTTC; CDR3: CASSLDGVGEQYF
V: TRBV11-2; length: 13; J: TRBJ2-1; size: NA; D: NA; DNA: TGTGCCAGCAGCTTGGCATTTGCGGGGCACCAGTTCTTC; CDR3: CASSLAFAGHQFF
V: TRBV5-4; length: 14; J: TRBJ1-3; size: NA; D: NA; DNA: TGTGCCAGCAGCCACAGGGACTCTGGAAACACCATATATTTT; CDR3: CASSHRDSGNTIYF